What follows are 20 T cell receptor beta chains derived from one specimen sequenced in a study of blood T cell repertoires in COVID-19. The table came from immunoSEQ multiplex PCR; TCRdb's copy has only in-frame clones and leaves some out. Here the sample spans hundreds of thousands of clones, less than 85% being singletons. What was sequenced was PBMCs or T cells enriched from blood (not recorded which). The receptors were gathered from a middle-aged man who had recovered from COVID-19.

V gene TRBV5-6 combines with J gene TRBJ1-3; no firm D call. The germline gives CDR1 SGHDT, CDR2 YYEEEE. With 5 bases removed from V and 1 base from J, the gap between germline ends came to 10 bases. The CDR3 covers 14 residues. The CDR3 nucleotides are TGTGCCAGCAGGACCGGAGGTTCTGGAAACACCATATATTTT. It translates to CASRTGGSGNTIYF.

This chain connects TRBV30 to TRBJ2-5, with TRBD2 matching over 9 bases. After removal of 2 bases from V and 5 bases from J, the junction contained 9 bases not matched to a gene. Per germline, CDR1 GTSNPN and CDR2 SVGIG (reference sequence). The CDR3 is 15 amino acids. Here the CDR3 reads CAWSLAGGPGETQYF. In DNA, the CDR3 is TGTGCCTGGAGTTTGGCGGGAGGGCCGGGGGAGACCCAGTACTTC.

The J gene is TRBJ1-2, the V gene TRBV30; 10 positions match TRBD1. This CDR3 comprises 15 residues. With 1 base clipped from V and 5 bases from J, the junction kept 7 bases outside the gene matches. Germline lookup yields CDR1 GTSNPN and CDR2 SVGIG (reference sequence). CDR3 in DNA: TGTGCCTGGAGTGCCGGGACAGGGGTTGGATATGGCTACACCTTC. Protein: CAWSAGTGVGYGYTF.

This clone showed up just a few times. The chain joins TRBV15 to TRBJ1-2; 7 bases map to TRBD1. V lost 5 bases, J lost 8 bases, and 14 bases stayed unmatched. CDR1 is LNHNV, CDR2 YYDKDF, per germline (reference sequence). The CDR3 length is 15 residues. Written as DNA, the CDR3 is TGTGCCACCAGCTTGACTTTCCGACAGGGAGGCGGCTACACCTTC. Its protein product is CATSLTFRQGGGYTF.

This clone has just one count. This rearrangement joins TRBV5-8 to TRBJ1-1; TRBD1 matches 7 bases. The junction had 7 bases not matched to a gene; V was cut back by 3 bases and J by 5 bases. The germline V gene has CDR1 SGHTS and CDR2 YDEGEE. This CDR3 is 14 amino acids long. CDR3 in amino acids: CASSSVRGRTEAFF. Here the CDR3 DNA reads TGTGCCAGCAGCTCCGTGAGGGGGCGTACTGAAGCTTTCTTT.

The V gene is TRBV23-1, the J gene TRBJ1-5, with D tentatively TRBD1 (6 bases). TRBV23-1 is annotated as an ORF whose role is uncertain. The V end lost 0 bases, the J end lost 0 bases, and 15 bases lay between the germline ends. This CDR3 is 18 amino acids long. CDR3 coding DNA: TGCGCCAGCAGTCAATCGAGCAGGGAGGGGGATAGCAATCAGCCCCAGCATTTT. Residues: CASSQSSREGDSNQPQHF.

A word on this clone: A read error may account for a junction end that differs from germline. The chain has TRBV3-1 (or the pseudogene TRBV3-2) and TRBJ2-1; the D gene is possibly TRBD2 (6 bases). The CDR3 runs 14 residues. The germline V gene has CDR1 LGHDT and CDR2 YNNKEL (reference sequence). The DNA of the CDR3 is TGTGCCAGCAGCGAAGACCCGGGAGACAATGAGCAGTTCTTC. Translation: CASSEDPGDNEQFF.

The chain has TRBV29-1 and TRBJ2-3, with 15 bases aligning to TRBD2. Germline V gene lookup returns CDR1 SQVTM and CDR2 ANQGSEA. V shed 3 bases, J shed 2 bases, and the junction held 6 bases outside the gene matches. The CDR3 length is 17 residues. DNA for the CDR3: TGCAGCGTTGATCCCGGGACTAGCGGGAGGTACACAGATACGCAGTATTTT. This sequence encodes CSVDPGTSGRYTDTQYF.

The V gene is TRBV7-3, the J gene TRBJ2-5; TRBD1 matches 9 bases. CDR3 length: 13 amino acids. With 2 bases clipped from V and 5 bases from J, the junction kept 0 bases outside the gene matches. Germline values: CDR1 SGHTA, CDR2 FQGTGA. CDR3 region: CASSLGQGETQYF. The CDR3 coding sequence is TGTGCCAGCAGCTTAGGACAGGGGGAGACCCAGTACTTC.

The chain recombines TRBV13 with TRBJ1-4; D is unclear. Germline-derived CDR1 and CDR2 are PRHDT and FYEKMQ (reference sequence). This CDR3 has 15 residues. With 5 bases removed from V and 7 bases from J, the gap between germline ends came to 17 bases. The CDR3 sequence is CASSRSGIFGEKLFF. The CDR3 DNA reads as TGTGCCAGCAGCAGGTCCGGGATCTTTGGTGAAAAACTGTTTTTT.

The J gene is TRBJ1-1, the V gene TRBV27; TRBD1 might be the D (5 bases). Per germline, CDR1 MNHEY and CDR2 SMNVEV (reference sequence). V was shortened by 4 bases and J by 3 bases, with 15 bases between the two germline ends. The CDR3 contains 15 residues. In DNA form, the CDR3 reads TGTGCCAGCAGTTCCACCCCACAGGCCCACACTGAAGCTTTCTTT. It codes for CASSSTPQAHTEAFF.

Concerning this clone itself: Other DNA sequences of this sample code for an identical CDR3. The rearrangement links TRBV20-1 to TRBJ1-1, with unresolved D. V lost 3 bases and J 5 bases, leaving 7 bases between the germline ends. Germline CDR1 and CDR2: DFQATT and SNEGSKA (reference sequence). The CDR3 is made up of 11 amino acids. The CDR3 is CSASGQTEAFF. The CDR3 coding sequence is TGCAGTGCTAGTGGTCAGACTGAAGCTTTCTTT.

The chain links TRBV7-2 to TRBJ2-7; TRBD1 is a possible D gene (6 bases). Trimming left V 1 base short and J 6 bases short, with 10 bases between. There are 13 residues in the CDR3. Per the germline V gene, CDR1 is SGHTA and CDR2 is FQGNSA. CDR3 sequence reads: CASSLGQVSEQYF. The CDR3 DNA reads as TGTGCCAGCAGCTTAGGACAGGTTTCCGAGCAGTACTTC.

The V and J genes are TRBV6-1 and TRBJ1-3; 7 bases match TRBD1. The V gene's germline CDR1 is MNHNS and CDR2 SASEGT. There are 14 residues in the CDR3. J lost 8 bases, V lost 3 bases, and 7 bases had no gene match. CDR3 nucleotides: TGTGCCAGCAGTGAGGACAGGTTGGACTACACCATATATTTT. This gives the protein CASSEDRLDYTIYF.

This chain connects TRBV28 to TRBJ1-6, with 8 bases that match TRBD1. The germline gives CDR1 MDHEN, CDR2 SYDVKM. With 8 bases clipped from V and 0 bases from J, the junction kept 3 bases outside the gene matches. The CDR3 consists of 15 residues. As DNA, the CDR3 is TGTGCCAGCGTAGACAGGGGCTCCTATAATTCACCCCTCCACTTT. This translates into CASVDRGSYNSPLHF.

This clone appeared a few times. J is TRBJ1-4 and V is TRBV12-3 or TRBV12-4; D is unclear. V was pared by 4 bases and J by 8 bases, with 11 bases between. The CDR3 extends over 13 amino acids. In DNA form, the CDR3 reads TGTGCCAGCAGTTCGGAGATTTGGGAAAAACTGTTTTTT. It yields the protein CASSSEIWEKLFF.

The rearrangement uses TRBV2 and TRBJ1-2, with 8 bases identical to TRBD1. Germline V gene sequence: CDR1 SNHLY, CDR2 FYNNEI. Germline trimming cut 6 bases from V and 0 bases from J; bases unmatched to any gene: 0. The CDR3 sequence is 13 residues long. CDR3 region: CASRGQANYGYTF. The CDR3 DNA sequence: TGTGCCAGCAGGGGACAGGCTAACTATGGCTACACCTTC. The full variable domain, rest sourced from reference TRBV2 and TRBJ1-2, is EPEVTQTPSHQVTQMGQEVILRCVPISNHLYFYWYRQILGQKVEFLVSFYNNEISEKSEIFDDQFSVERPDGSNFTLKIRSTKLEDSAMYFCASRGQANYGYTFGSGTRLTVV.

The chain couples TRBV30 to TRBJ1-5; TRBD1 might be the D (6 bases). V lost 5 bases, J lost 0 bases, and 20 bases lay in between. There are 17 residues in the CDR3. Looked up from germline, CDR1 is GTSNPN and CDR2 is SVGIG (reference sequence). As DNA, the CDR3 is TGTGCCTGGCAGACAGGCGATCCGCGCAATAGCAATCAGCCCCAGCATTTT. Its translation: CAWQTGDPRNSNQPQHF.

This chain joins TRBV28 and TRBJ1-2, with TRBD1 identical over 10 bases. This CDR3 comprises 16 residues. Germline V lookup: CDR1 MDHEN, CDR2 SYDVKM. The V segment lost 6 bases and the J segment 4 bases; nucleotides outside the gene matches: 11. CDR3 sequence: CASRTRGTGASYGYTF. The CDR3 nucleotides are TGTGCCAGCAGAACTAGGGGGACAGGGGCTTCCTATGGCTACACCTTC.

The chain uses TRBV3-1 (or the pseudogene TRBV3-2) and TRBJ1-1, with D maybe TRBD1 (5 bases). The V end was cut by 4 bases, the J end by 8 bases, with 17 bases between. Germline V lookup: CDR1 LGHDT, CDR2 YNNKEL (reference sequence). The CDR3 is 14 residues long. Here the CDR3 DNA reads TGTGCCAGCAGCCCCCGATCAAGGGGAGGGGAAGCTTTCTTT. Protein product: CASSPRSRGGEAFF.